A selection of T cell receptor beta chains follows, all from one sample in a study of blood T cell repertoires in COVID-19. The repertoire was sequenced with immunoSEQ multiplex PCR; TCRdb's copy has only in-frame clones and lacks some. The sample lists about 210,000 clones; approximately 86% were seen once. What was sequenced was PBMCs or T cells enriched from blood (not recorded which). Receptors originate from a man aged 18 to 35 with acute COVID-19. Each CDR3 is given with its conserved first and last residue. D genes are given only for firm matches. Rows give clone size only sometimes, using once, few, many, or a class for an expanded clone.

j_gene: TRBJ2-3
d_gene: NA
v_gene: TRBV6-5
abundance: NA
CDR3aa: CASSYSPSEGTQYF
CDR3nt: TGTGCCAGCAGTTACTCACCTAGTGAGGGTACGCAGTATTTT

j_gene: TRBJ2-7
d_gene: TRBD1
v_gene: TRBV15
abundance: once
CDR3aa: CATSRRRQGVIYEQYF
CDR3nt: TGTGCCACCAGCAGACGAAGACAGGGGGTAATATACGAGCAGTACTTC

j_gene: TRBJ1-1
d_gene: NA
v_gene: TRBV28
abundance: NA
CDR3aa: CASSSPDPTVEAFF
CDR3nt: TGTGCCAGCAGTTCCCCGGATCCGACAGTGGAAGCTTTCTTT

j_gene: TRBJ1-1
d_gene: TRBD1
v_gene: TRBV9
abundance: NA
CDR3aa: CASSVVRGQNTEAFF
CDR3nt: TGTGCCAGCAGCGTAGTCAGGGGGCAGAACACTGAAGCTTTCTTT

j_gene: TRBJ2-7
d_gene: NA
v_gene: TRBV6-7
abundance: NA
CDR3aa: CASSYSRPISRAYEQYF
CDR3nt: TGTGCCAGCAGTTACTCGAGGCCTATTAGCAGAGCCTACGAGCAGTACTTC

j_gene: TRBJ2-5
d_gene: TRBD1
v_gene: TRBV7-8
abundance: NA
CDR3aa: CASSLAGTGVQETQYF
CDR3nt: TGTGCCAGCAGCTTAGCGGGGACAGGGGTACAAGAGACCCAGTACTTC

j_gene: TRBJ1-4
d_gene: NA
v_gene: TRBV4-2
abundance: NA
CDR3aa: CASSQDTFEKLFF
CDR3nt: TGTGCCAGCAGCCAAGACACTTTCGAAAAACTGTTTTTT

j_gene: TRBJ1-4
d_gene: NA
v_gene: TRBV28
abundance: few
CDR3aa: CASKSAQINEKLFF
CDR3nt: TGTGCCAGCAAGAGTGCTCAAATCAATGAAAAACTGTTTTTT

j_gene: TRBJ1-5
d_gene: NA
v_gene: TRBV27
abundance: NA
CDR3aa: CASTPKGVNQPQHF
CDR3nt: TGTGCCAGCACCCCCAAAGGAGTGAATCAGCCCCAGCATTTT

j_gene: TRBJ2-7
d_gene: NA
v_gene: TRBV2
abundance: NA
CDR3aa: CASRATGTYEQYF
CDR3nt: TGTGCCAGCAGGGCAACAGGGACCTACGAGCAGTACTTC

j_gene: TRBJ2-1
d_gene: TRBD2
v_gene: TRBV27
abundance: NA
CDR3aa: CASSGTSGAKDEQFF
CDR3nt: TGTGCCAGCAGTGGGACTAGCGGAGCCAAGGATGAGCAGTTCTTC

j_gene: TRBJ2-1
d_gene: TRBD1
v_gene: TRBV24-1
abundance: NA
CDR3aa: CATSEAAGGQGNNEQFF
CDR3nt: TGTGCCACCAGTGAGGCGGCTGGGGGACAGGGTAACAATGAGCAGTTCTTC

j_gene: TRBJ2-2
d_gene: TRBD2
v_gene: TRBV5-1
abundance: NA
CDR3aa: CASSSYDQAGPYGTGELFF
CDR3nt: TGCGCCAGCAGCTCCTACGATCAAGCGGGACCCTACGGCACCGGGGAGCTGTTTTTT

j_gene: TRBJ1-5
d_gene: TRBD1
v_gene: TRBV7-6
abundance: once
CDR3aa: CASSLALDRGGNQPQHF
CDR3nt: TGTGCCAGCAGCTTAGCCTTGGACAGGGGAGGCAATCAGCCCCAGCATTTT

j_gene: TRBJ1-1
d_gene: TRBD1
v_gene: TRBV27
abundance: NA
CDR3aa: CASSHGTGNTEAFF
CDR3nt: TGTGCCAGCAGCCACGGGACAGGGAACACTGAAGCTTTCTTT

j_gene: TRBJ2-7
d_gene: TRBD1
v_gene: TRBV10-1
abundance: NA
CDR3aa: CASSDQKNWDRDSYEQYF
CDR3nt: TGCGCCAGCAGTGATCAAAAAAATTGGGACAGGGACTCCTACGAGCAGTACTTC

j_gene: TRBJ1-5
d_gene: NA
v_gene: TRBV27
abundance: NA
CDR3aa: CASSPNDRNQPQHF
CDR3nt: TGTGCCAGCAGTCCCAACGACAGAAATCAGCCCCAGCATTTT

j_gene: TRBJ2-1
d_gene: TRBD2
v_gene: TRBV19
abundance: NA
CDR3aa: CASRQLAGGRNEQFF
CDR3nt: TGTGCCAGTAGGCAACTAGCGGGAGGGAGGAATGAGCAGTTCTTC

j_gene: TRBJ2-1
d_gene: TRBD1
v_gene: TRBV7-9
abundance: NA
CDR3aa: CATRGQGNEQFF
CDR3nt: TGTGCCACCAGGGGACAGGGGAATGAGCAGTTCTTC

j_gene: TRBJ1-2
d_gene: TRBD1
v_gene: TRBV9
abundance: NA
CDR3aa: CASSVHYPPGQAEYGYTF
CDR3nt: TGTGCCAGCAGCGTACACTACCCTCCAGGACAGGCTGAGTATGGCTACACCTTC

j_gene: TRBJ2-3
d_gene: TRBD2
v_gene: TRBV4-2
abundance: NA
CDR3aa: CASSHALAGGTDTQYF
CDR3nt: TGTGCCAGCAGCCATGCTTTAGCGGGAGGCACAGATACGCAGTATTTT

j_gene: TRBJ2-1
d_gene: TRBD2
v_gene: TRBV19
abundance: NA
CDR3aa: CASSIGAGDEQFF
CDR3nt: TGTGCCAGTAGTATAGGAGCGGGAGATGAGCAGTTCTTC

j_gene: TRBJ2-7
d_gene: TRBD2
v_gene: TRBV4-1
abundance: NA
CDR3aa: CASSQDSSGSFYEQYF
CDR3nt: TGCGCCAGCAGCCAAGACTCGAGCGGGAGTTTCTACGAGCAGTACTTC

j_gene: TRBJ1-1
d_gene: NA
v_gene: TRBV30
abundance: NA
CDR3aa: CAWSVLGRTEAFF
CDR3nt: TGTGCCTGGAGTGTACTGGGGAGGACTGAAGCTTTCTTT

j_gene: TRBJ1-5
d_gene: NA
v_gene: TRBV4-1
abundance: few
CDR3aa: CASSQGHGNQPQHF
CDR3nt: TGCGCCAGCAGCCAAGGGCATGGCAATCAGCCCCAGCATTTT

j_gene: TRBJ1-1
d_gene: NA
v_gene: TRBV4-3
abundance: NA
CDR3aa: CASSQRPGLNTEAFF
CDR3nt: TGCGCCAGCAGCCAAAGGCCGGGATTGAACACTGAAGCTTTCTTT

j_gene: TRBJ1-5
d_gene: TRBD1
v_gene: TRBV30
abundance: NA
CDR3aa: CAWSQGANQPQHF
CDR3nt: TGTGCCTGGAGTCAGGGGGCGAATCAGCCCCAGCATTTT

j_gene: TRBJ2-3
d_gene: TRBD2
v_gene: TRBV24-1
abundance: NA
CDR3aa: CATSDQGLAGTDTQYF
CDR3nt: TGTGCCACCAGTGACCAAGGACTAGCGGGCACAGATACGCAGTATTTT

j_gene: TRBJ1-4
d_gene: NA
v_gene: TRBV18
abundance: NA
CDR3aa: CASSPPSLNEKLFF
CDR3nt: TGTGCCAGCTCACCACCGAGCCTGAATGAAAAACTGTTTTTT

j_gene: TRBJ2-7
d_gene: NA
v_gene: TRBV4-1
abundance: NA
CDR3aa: CASSHPSQGVWEQYF
CDR3nt: TGCGCCAGCAGCCATCCGTCCCAGGGTGTATGGGAGCAGTACTTC

j_gene: TRBJ1-2
d_gene: NA
v_gene: TRBV9
abundance: NA
CDR3aa: CASSPFDSDYGYTF
CDR3nt: TGTGCCAGCAGCCCTTTCGACAGCGACTATGGCTACACCTTC

j_gene: TRBJ2-7
d_gene: TRBD2
v_gene: TRBV7-2
abundance: NA
CDR3aa: CASSLWLAGGSEQYF
CDR3nt: TGTGCCAGCAGCTTATGGCTAGCGGGGGGCTCCGAGCAGTACTTC

j_gene: TRBJ2-1
d_gene: TRBD2
v_gene: TRBV6-5
abundance: NA
CDR3aa: CASRMTGTSPYEQFF
CDR3nt: TGTGCCAGCAGAATGACCGGGACTAGCCCCTATGAGCAGTTCTTC

j_gene: TRBJ2-7
d_gene: TRBD1
v_gene: TRBV19
abundance: NA
CDR3aa: CASSIGTGVVYEQYF
CDR3nt: TGTGCCAGTAGTATCGGGACAGGGGTCGTATACGAGCAGTACTTC

j_gene: TRBJ2-7
d_gene: TRBD1
v_gene: TRBV4-2
abundance: NA
CDR3aa: CASSQIGTGHNEQYF
CDR3nt: TGTGCCAGCAGCCAGATAGGGACAGGGCACAACGAGCAGTACTTC

j_gene: TRBJ2-5
d_gene: TRBD2
v_gene: TRBV4-1
abundance: NA
CDR3aa: CASSQDPSGSLRETQYF
CDR3nt: TGCGCCAGCAGCCAAGATCCTAGCGGGAGTCTTCGCGAGACCCAGTACTTC

j_gene: TRBJ2-5
d_gene: NA
v_gene: TRBV30
abundance: NA
CDR3aa: CAWNIGSVLETQYF
CDR3nt: TGTGCCTGGAATATCGGGAGCGTTCTAGAGACCCAGTACTTC

j_gene: TRBJ2-4
d_gene: NA
v_gene: TRBV28
abundance: NA
CDR3aa: CASRPPTERYIQYF
CDR3nt: TGTGCCAGCAGGCCCCCGACAGAGAGGTACATTCAGTACTTC

j_gene: TRBJ1-5
d_gene: NA
v_gene: TRBV2
abundance: once
CDR3aa: CASSETPPWDQPQHF
CDR3nt: TGTGCCAGCAGTGAGACACCCCCGTGGGATCAGCCCCAGCATTTT

j_gene: TRBJ2-7
d_gene: TRBD2
v_gene: TRBV4-1
abundance: NA
CDR3aa: CASSQEGVAGLAFRSYEQYF
CDR3nt: TGCGCCAGCAGCCAAGAAGGGGTCGCGGGACTAGCTTTTCGATCCTACGAGCAGTACTTC

j_gene: TRBJ2-2
d_gene: TRBD1
v_gene: TRBV28
abundance: NA
CDR3aa: CASSFGTGDTGELFF
CDR3nt: TGTGCCAGCAGTTTCGGGACAGGGGACACCGGGGAGCTGTTTTTT

j_gene: TRBJ1-1
d_gene: TRBD1
v_gene: TRBV6-1
abundance: once
CDR3aa: CASSGQGAIVLNTEAFF
CDR3nt: TGTGCCAGCAGTGGACAGGGGGCAATCGTCCTCAACACTGAAGCTTTCTTT

j_gene: TRBJ2-7
d_gene: NA
v_gene: TRBV10-1
abundance: NA
CDR3aa: CASSDSRFEQYF
CDR3nt: TGCGCCAGCAGTGATTCCAGGTTCGAGCAGTACTTC

j_gene: TRBJ2-2
d_gene: NA
v_gene: TRBV10-1
abundance: NA
CDR3aa: CASSEGGLNTGELFF
CDR3nt: TGCGCCAGCAGTGAGGGAGGGCTAAACACCGGGGAGCTGTTTTTT

j_gene: TRBJ2-3
d_gene: NA
v_gene: TRBV25-1
abundance: NA
CDR3aa: CASSTTGGTDTQYF
CDR3nt: TGTGCCAGCAGTACAACCGGGGGCACAGATACGCAGTATTTT

j_gene: TRBJ1-2
d_gene: TRBD1
v_gene: TRBV30
abundance: NA
CDR3aa: CAWRARNRDRDGYTF
CDR3nt: TGTGCCTGGAGGGCCAGAAACCGGGACAGGGATGGCTACACCTTC

j_gene: TRBJ2-7
d_gene: TRBD1
v_gene: TRBV7-9
abundance: NA
CDR3aa: CATRGQGSYEQYF
CDR3nt: TGTGCCACCAGGGGACAGGGCTCCTACGAGCAGTACTTC